This T cell receptor beta chain was retrieved from a study of T-cell reconstitution after alpha-beta-depleted transplantation in children. A few counts support this clonotype. The CDR3 is made up of 18 amino acids. Trimming removed 1 base from V and 1 base from J; junction bases left unmatched: 11. The V gene's germline CDR1 is LGHDT and CDR2 YNNKEL (reference sequence). The library targeted TCRbeta and was prepared with unique molecular identifiers. TCRdb re-derived calls from the PCR reads in MiXCR, one entry per CDR3 protein. The table lists approximately 590,000 distinct CDR3 sequences, over 9.5% of them singletons.

Sequencing used PBMCs from the stem cell graft donor, obtained from the stem cell graft. This sequence originates from a human donor who donated a stem cell graft to a child with acute myeloid leukemia. The V call is TRBV3-1, the J call TRBJ2-5; 8 bases map to TRBD1. CDR3 region: CASSQVGQGGFLQETQYF. The CDR3 coding sequence is TGTGCCAGCAGCCAAGTTGGACAGGGTGGTTTCCTCCAAGAGACCCAGTACTTC.